One sample yielded the 27 T cell receptor beta chains listed below, sequenced in a study of blood T cells in healthy people across ages. Next came a second PCR, run for roughly 6 to 11 cycles, which used a sample-barcoded 5' primer along with a J-beta primer mix. TCRdb passed the 5' RACE reads through MiXCR, listing each CDR3 protein once. This table has about 1.8 million distinct CDR3 sequences, roughly 50% appearing once. Sequencing was performed on blood. The receptors derive from a woman aged 40 to 49 in good health.

A few counts support this clonotype. The chain employs TRBV11-2 and TRBJ2-1, with a tentative D call TRBD1 (6 bases). The CDR3 extends over 16 amino acids. Germline lookup yields CDR1 SGHAT and CDR2 FQNNGV. With 5 bases removed from V and 0 bases from J, the gap between germline ends came to 14 bases. For the CDR3, the DNA is TGTGCCAGCAGCCCCATACAGGGCAGCTCCTACAATGAGCAGTTCTTC. Translating it yields CASSPIQGSSYNEQFF.

The chain recombines TRBV13 with TRBJ1-4; D is unresolved. Trimming removed 5 bases from V and 12 bases from J, with 13 bases in between. The CDR3 covers 12 residues. CDR1 is PRHDT and CDR2 is FYEKMQ in the germline V gene (reference sequence). This chain's CDR3 is CASSPRGSELFF. The CDR3 DNA is TGTGCCAGCAGCCCCCGCGGCTCGGAACTGTTTTTT.

There are a few counts of this clonotype. The chain employs TRBV20-1 and TRBJ2-3, with D possibly TRBD2 on 7 matching bases. This CDR3 has 12 amino acids. CDR1 is DFQATT and CDR2 is SNEGSKA in the germline V gene (reference sequence). With 7 bases removed from V and 3 bases from J, the gap between germline ends came to 11 bases. The CDR3 region has the DNA TGCAGTGGCGGGGGCCCAACAGATACGCAGTATTTT. Its translation: CSGGGPTDTQYF.

The rearrangement links TRBV27 to TRBJ1-5; D is undetermined. Germline V lookup: CDR1 MNHEY, CDR2 SMNVEV (reference sequence). Trimming left V 2 bases short and J 0 bases short, with 5 bases between. The CDR3 contains 14 residues. CDR3 bases: TGTGCCAGCAGTTTAGTAAGTAGCAATCAGCCCCAGCATTTT. Protein product: CASSLVSSNQPQHF.

This clonotype was seen a few times. The chain couples TRBV13 to TRBJ2-7; 7 nucleotides align to TRBD2. The J segment lost 9 bases and the V segment lost 5 bases, leaving 19 bases of the junction unmatched. The CDR3 spans 16 residues. Looked up from germline, CDR1 is PRHDT and CDR2 is FYEKMQ (reference sequence). The CDR3 DNA is TGTGCCAGCAGCAACGGACACGGTGGGGAGGGACGAGTGCAGTACTTC. Amino acids: CASSNGHGGEGRVQYF.

This clonotype came up many times. The chain couples TRBV7-2 to TRBJ2-5, with D unresolved. Trimming took off 3 bases at V and 0 bases at J, with 5 bases between the two ends. The germline gives CDR1 SGHTA, CDR2 FQGNSA. The CDR3 contains 13 residues. DNA of the CDR3: TGTGCCAGCAGCTTCCTGTACCAAGAGACCCAGTACTTC. As protein: CASSFLYQETQYF.

The V call is TRBV29-1, the J call TRBJ2-5, with a possible D match to TRBD1 (6 bases). The CDR3 runs to 15 residues. Trimming stripped 2 bases from V and 2 bases from J, with 15 bases between. Germline V gives CDR1 SQVTM, CDR2 ANQGSEA. The CDR3 region has the DNA TGCAGCGTTGAACCCGGGACAACCCCACAAGAGACCCAGTACTTC. Translation: CSVEPGTTPQETQYF.

CDR3 sequence (DNA): TGTGCCAGCCTCCCCGCCCTGGGGCAGGCGTACAATGAGCAGTTCTTC. Its protein is CASLPALGQAYNEQFF. The V gene is TRBV27, the J gene TRBJ2-1, with TRBD1 as a possible D gene (5 bases). V dropped 8 bases and J dropped 4 bases, with 21 bases sitting between them. CDR1 is MNHEY, CDR2 SMNVEV, per germline (reference sequence). The CDR3 is 16 amino acids.

The chain has TRBV20-1 and TRBJ2-1, with 7 bases matching TRBD2. The germline gives CDR1 DFQATT, CDR2 SNEGSKA (reference sequence). After removal of 3 bases from V and 0 bases from J, the junction contained 5 bases not matched to a gene. The length of the CDR3 is 15 residues. The CDR3 DNA is TGCAGTGCTAGGGTGCGGGAGAGCTCCTACAATGAGCAGTTCTTC. It encodes CSARVRESSYNEQFF.

The chain combines TRBV6-6 with TRBJ1-1; D is unresolved. Germline loops: CDR1 MNHNY, CDR2 SVGAGI (reference sequence). The V and J ends lost 0 bases and 1 base respectively, with 9 bases between them. The CDR3 contains 15 residues. The CDR3 loop reads CASSYSFTKNTEAFF. The CDR3 DNA reads as TGTGCCAGCAGTTACTCGTTCACCAAGAACACTGAAGCTTTCTTT.

This clonotype showed up just a few times. This rearrangement joins TRBV20-1 to TRBJ1-2; possibly TRBD1 for D (6 bases). The CDR3 extends over 14 amino acids. Trimming removed 5 bases from V and 4 bases from J, with 17 bases in between. The germline V gene has CDR1 DFQATT and CDR2 SNEGSKA (reference sequence). This chain's CDR3 is CSAPEGGKGYGYTF. CDR3 DNA sequence: TGCAGTGCTCCGGAGGGGGGAAAGGGCTATGGCTACACCTTC.

The rearrangement joins TRBV12-3 or TRBV12-4 to TRBJ1-1, with a tentative D call TRBD1 (5 bases). The CDR3 spans 14 residues. V was clipped by 7 bases and J by 5 bases, with 17 bases between them. DNA of the CDR3: TGTGCCAGCACCGGACCAGGGTTAAGAACTGAAGCTTTCTTT. This sequence encodes CASTGPGLRTEAFF.

The J gene is TRBJ2-1, the V gene TRBV7-8, with TRBD1 matching over 9 bases. J lost 3 bases, V lost 5 bases, and 5 bases had no gene match. The CDR3 length is 15 residues. The germline CDR1 and CDR2 sequences are SGHVS and FQNEAQ. Here the CDR3 reads CASSKDRGDYNEQFF. The CDR3 region has the DNA TGTGCCAGCAGCAAAGACAGGGGGGACTACAATGAGCAGTTCTTC.

The CDR3 loop is CIGLQGEETQYF. CDR3 bases: TGCATAGGCCTCCAGGGGGAAGAGACCCAGTACTTC. V usage is TRBV20-1 and J usage is TRBJ2-5; TRBD1 matches 7 bases. This CDR3 comprises 12 residues. CDR1 and CDR2 (germline): DFQATT, SNEGSKA (reference sequence).

The J gene is TRBJ2-1, the V gene TRBV20-1; TRBD2 aligns across 10 bases. V shed 3 bases and J 0 bases; nucleotides not matched to a gene: 8. This CDR3 has 17 amino acids. From germline, CDR1 is DFQATT and CDR2 SNEGSKA (reference sequence). The CDR3 is CSARRLAGAHSYNEQFF. CDR3 nucleotide sequence: TGCAGTGCTAGGCGGCTAGCGGGGGCCCACTCCTACAATGAGCAGTTCTTC.

This clonotype was counted only a few times. The V call is TRBV20-1, the J call TRBJ2-3; D may be TRBD2 (6 bases). Germline CDR1 is DFQATT and CDR2 is SNEGSKA (reference sequence). Trimming took off 2 bases at V and 2 bases at J, with 11 bases between the two ends. The CDR3 has 14 amino acids. The CDR3 region has the DNA TGCAGTGCTAGACCTCGGGACTCCACAGATACGCAGTATTTT. This translates into CSARPRDSTDTQYF.

The CDR3 loop reads CASSEGKGRGYTF. The DNA of the CDR3 is TGTGCCAGCAGTGAGGGGAAGGGTAGAGGCTACACCTTC. This rearrangement joins TRBV28 to TRBJ1-2, with D perhaps matching TRBD1 (5 bases). From germline, CDR1 is MDHEN and CDR2 SYDVKM. CDR3 length: 13 residues. V lost 5 bases and J lost 8, with 15 bases in between.

This clonotype was seen a few times. This chain connects TRBV7-2 to TRBJ2-5; D is undetermined. V was trimmed by 2 bases and J by 2 bases, leaving 6 bases between them. The length of the CDR3 is 13 residues. Germline V gives CDR1 SGHTA, CDR2 FQGNSA. Here the CDR3 reads CASSLMVQETQYF. The CDR3 DNA reads as TGTGCCAGCAGCTTAATGGTTCAAGAGACCCAGTACTTC.

The rearrangement uses TRBV7-6 and TRBJ2-3, with 11 bases fitting TRBD1. V lost 5 bases, J lost 4 bases, and 8 bases stayed unmatched. Germline CDR1 SGHVS, CDR2 FNYEAQ. This CDR3 is 16 amino acids long. The CDR3 loop reads CASSARTGGFADTQYF. The CDR3 DNA sequence: TGTGCCAGCAGCGCGCGGACAGGGGGCTTCGCAGATACGCAGTATTTT. Variable domain in full (rest from reference TRBV7-6 and TRBJ2-3): GAGVSQSPRYKVTKRGQDVALRCDPISGHVSLYWYRQALGQGPEFLTYFNYEAQQDKSGLPNDRFSAERPEGSISTLTIQRTEQRDSAMYRCASSARTGGFADTQYFGPGTRLTVL.

The chain employs TRBV7-9 and TRBJ2-7; D might be TRBD1 or TRBD2, each matching 5 bases. This CDR3 region has 15 residues. In germline, CDR1 is SEHNR, CDR2 FQNEAQ (reference sequence). V lost 6 bases to trimming and J lost 4 bases, with 19 bases between them. The CDR3 sequence is CASSSGRHSWYEQYF. As DNA, the CDR3 is TGTGCCAGCAGTTCGGGACGGCACTCGTGGTACGAGCAGTACTTC.

This rearrangement joins TRBV4-3 to TRBJ2-1; perhaps D is TRBD1 or TRBD2 (5 bases each). The V end lost 2 bases, the J end lost 8 bases, and 16 bases lay between the germline ends. CDR1 LGHNA and CDR2 YSLEER come from the germline V gene. This CDR3 region has 15 residues. For the CDR3, the DNA is TGCGCCAGCAGCCAACTTGGACAAAACGGGGATGAGCAGTTCTTC. Its protein is CASSQLGQNGDEQFF.

This chain links TRBV5-1 with TRBJ1-4; TRBD1 might be the D (6 bases). The CDR3 has 14 residues. The germline V gene encodes CDR1 SGHRS and CDR2 YFSETQ. Trimming left V 4 bases short and J 4 bases short, with 11 bases between. This CDR3 reads CASSVGGSNEKLFF. The CDR3 region has the DNA TGCGCCAGCAGCGTAGGGGGGAGTAATGAAAAACTGTTTTTT.

This clonotype was counted only a few times. One end of the junction is discordant with germline, which a read error may explain. The chain employs TRBV6-6 and TRBJ2-7; 11 nucleotides agree with TRBD1. The CDR3 is 16 amino acids. Germline CDR1 is MNHNY and CDR2 is SVGAGI (reference sequence). CDR3 in amino acids: CASSYPRTGGSYEQYF. The CDR3 DNA reads TGTGCCAGCAGTTACCCTAGGACAGGGGGCTCCTATGAGCAGTACTTC.

The sample holds a few counts of this clonotype. The V and J genes are TRBV29-1 and TRBJ2-1, with D uncertain. The CDR3 runs 15 residues. Germline values: CDR1 SQVTM, CDR2 ANQGSEA. Between the trimmed V and J ends, which lost 6 bases and 0 bases, there was a span of 15 bases. The CDR3 sequence: CSVGIRGNSYNEQFF. CDR3 DNA sequence: TGCAGCGTGGGAATTCGCGGTAACTCCTACAATGAGCAGTTCTTC.

The rearrangement uses TRBV7-2 and TRBJ1-5, with D possibly TRBD1 on 6 matching bases. V lost 5 bases and J 7 bases, leaving 21 bases between the germline ends. In germline, CDR1 is SGHTA, CDR2 FQGNSA. The CDR3 sequence is 16 residues long. The CDR3 is CASSPYGGGAGQPQHF. CDR3 in DNA: TGTGCCAGCAGCCCTTATGGCGGGGGCGCGGGGCAGCCCCAGCATTTT.

This clonotype was counted only a few times. The chain joins TRBV20-1 to TRBJ1-2; D is perhaps TRBD1 (5 bases). This CDR3 contains 15 residues. V was trimmed by 1 base and J by 1 base, leaving 13 bases between them. Germline CDR1 DFQATT, CDR2 SNEGSKA (reference sequence). CDR3 DNA sequence: TGCAGTGCTAGAGGCCGGGACGGAGATAACTATGGCTACACCTTC. Its translation: CSARGRDGDNYGYTF.

This chain links TRBV2 with TRBJ1-4, with TRBD1 matching 7 bases. Germline CDR1 is SNHLY and CDR2 is FYNNEI. The CDR3 covers 15 residues. The ends lost 4 bases at V and 3 bases at J; junction bases unmatched: 5. CDR3 nucleotides: TGTGCCAGCAGTGTGACAGGGTTACCTAATGAAAAACTGTTTTTT. It codes for CASSVTGLPNEKLFF.